These 11 T cell receptor beta chains came from one sample sequenced in a study of CD8+CD57+ T cells in acquired aplastic anemia. It was genomic DNA that served as the template for profiling TCR beta VDJ and CDR3. TCRdb itself ran the reads through MiXCR, one entry per CDR3 protein. The repertoire has approximately 65,000 distinct CDR3 sequences, less than 65% of them found once; the top ten carry roughly 2.5%. The sequenced sample consisted of sorted CD4+, CD8+, or CD8+CD57+ T cells (not recorded which) from PBMCs. The receptors shown here come from a human donor in good health, serving as a control.

The V gene is TRBV15, the J gene TRBJ2-7, with D perhaps given as TRBD1 or TRBD2 (5 bases each). Looked up from germline, CDR1 is LNHNV and CDR2 is YYDKDF (reference sequence). V was cut by 5 bases and J by 0 bases, with 11 bases left in between. This CDR3 is built from 14 residues. CDR3 residues: CATSRDRTSYEQYF. DNA of the CDR3: TGTGCCACCAGCCGGGACCGAACCTCCTACGAGCAGTACTTC.

The gene calls are TRBV10-2 and TRBJ1-1; D is uncertain. Germline lookup yields CDR1 WSHSY and CDR2 SAAADI. Between the trimmed V and J ends, which lost 6 bases and 3 bases, there was a span of 11 bases. This CDR3 has 13 residues. The chain's CDR3 is CASSLGLDTEAFF. The CDR3 DNA is TGCGCCAGCAGCCTCGGACTGGACACTGAAGCTTTCTTT.

This chain uses TRBV14 with TRBJ2-1, with D unresolved. CDR3 length equals 13 residues. Germline loops: CDR1 SGHDN, CDR2 FVKESK. Trimming pared 4 bases from V and 9 bases from J, leaving 13 bases between. The CDR3 nucleotides read TGTGCCAGCAGCCCCATAGGTCGTGGTGAGCAGTTCTTC. Protein: CASSPIGRGEQFF.

This clonotype was detected only once. The V gene is TRBV10-3, the J gene TRBJ2-7; D possibly uses TRBD1 or TRBD2 (6 bases each). The J call may be wrong; the DNA end is better matched by TRBJ2-5. The CDR3 has 14 residues. Looked up from germline, CDR1 is ENHRY and CDR2 is SYGVKD. CDR3 sequence: CAISGGRGQETQYF. As DNA, the CDR3 is TGTGCCATCAGCGGGGGCCGGGGGCAAGAGACCCAGTACTTC.

The CDR3 DNA sequence: TGTGCCAGCAGTTACAGGGGAAACTCCTACGAGCAGTACTTC. It encodes CASSYRGNSYEQYF. This chain joins TRBV6-2 or TRBV6-3 and TRBJ2-7; TRBD1 is a possible D gene (5 bases). The germline V and J ends were trimmed by 2 bases and 0 bases, with 8 bases remaining between them. The CDR3 runs to 14 residues. Germline V gene data show CDR1 as MNHEY and CDR2 as SVGEGT.

A note on this clonotype: One end of the junction varies from germline; a read error may be responsible. The J gene is TRBJ2-7, the V gene TRBV24-1; weak D call: TRBD2 (5 bases). The germline CDR1 and CDR2 sequences are KGHDR and SFDVKD. The CDR3 spans 14 residues. CDR3 amino acids: CATSRTASTGELYF. CDR3 coding DNA: TGTGCCACCAGCAGGACGGCGAGCACCGGGGAGCTGTACTTC.

V gene TRBV20-1 combines with J gene TRBJ2-1; 9 nucleotides match TRBD2. Germline V gene sequence: CDR1 DFQATT, CDR2 SNEGSKA (reference sequence). The CDR3 has 14 residues. V lost 7 bases, J lost 3 bases, and 7 bases stayed unmatched. CDR3 residues: CSGGAGGHYNEQFF. The CDR3, as DNA: TGCAGTGGAGGAGCGGGAGGCCACTACAATGAGCAGTTCTTC.

This sequence joins TRBV27 and TRBJ2-1; 9 positions agree with TRBD2. This CDR3 spans 14 amino acids. The ends lost 3 bases at V and 9 bases at J; junction bases unmatched: 6. Germline CDR1 reads MNHEY; CDR2 reads SMNVEV (reference sequence). CDR3 in amino acids: CASSLGGGAFEQFF. CDR3 DNA: TGTGCCAGCAGTTTGGGCGGGGGGGCGTTTGAGCAGTTCTTC.

This clonotype was observed many times. This chain joins TRBV5-1 and TRBJ1-6, with a weak D call TRBD1 (5 bases). Germline CDR1 SGHRS, CDR2 YFSETQ. This CDR3 spans 16 amino acids. Trimming stripped 4 bases from V and 0 bases from J, with 11 bases between. The CDR3, as DNA: TGCGCCAGCAGCCTAAAAACAGGCTCCTATAATTCACCCCTCCACTTT. As protein: CASSLKTGSYNSPLHF.

The count of this clonotype is one. This chain links TRBV15 with TRBJ2-7; D is uncertain. This CDR3 has 11 residues. Germline CDR1 and CDR2: LNHNV and YYDKDF (reference sequence). V shed 4 bases and J shed 5 bases, with 6 bases lying between them. The CDR3 loop is CATSMGDEQYF. CDR3 nucleotides: TGTGCCACCAGCATGGGTGACGAGCAGTACTTC.

This rearrangement joins TRBV25-1 to TRBJ2-1; D unclear. Trimming pared 3 bases from V and 4 bases from J, leaving 4 bases between. Germline V CDR1 and CDR2: MGHDK, SYGVNS. CDR3 length: 12 residues. The CDR3: CASSEPYNEQFF. Here the CDR3 DNA reads TGTGCCAGCAGTGAGCCGTACAATGAGCAGTTCTTC.